This T cell receptor (beta chain) was sequenced for a study of blood T cell repertoires in COVID-19. Across the whole study: Both acute and convalescent COVID-19 samples were obtained from the United States, Italy and Spain. From T cells, B-cell-depleted T cells, or PBMCs came the material, which was cDNA or gDNA.

Per the original methods: How many nucleated cells were present was estimated from reference gene primer amplification. Some clones are missing from TCRdb's copy, which holds only in-frame ones; the method was immunoSEQ multiplex PCR. That table supplies the V and J calls and clone size; D and trimming were determined from the DNA. This table has 210,000 or so clones, around four fifths appearing once. CDR3 length equals 16 residues. Trimming pared 0 bases from V and 2 bases from J, leaving 14 bases between. CDR1 and CDR2 (germline): SGHRS, YFSETQ. This sequence joins TRBV5-1 and TRBJ2-5, with a weak D call TRBD1 (6 bases). This receptor was identified in a woman older than 75 with active or convalescent COVID-19. The material sequenced was peripheral blood. The CDR3 reads CASSLAFGTLQETQYF. The CDR3 DNA sequence: TGCGCCAGCAGCTTGGCCTTCGGGACACTACAAGAGACCCAGTACTTC.